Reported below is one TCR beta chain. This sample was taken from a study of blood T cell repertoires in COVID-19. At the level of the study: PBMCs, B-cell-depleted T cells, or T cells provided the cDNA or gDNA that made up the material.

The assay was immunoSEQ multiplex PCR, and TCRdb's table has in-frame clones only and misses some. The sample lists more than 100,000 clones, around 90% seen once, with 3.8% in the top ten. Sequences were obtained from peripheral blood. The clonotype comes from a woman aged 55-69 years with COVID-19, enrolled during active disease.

The CDR3 coding sequence is TGTGCCAGCAGCTCGAAACAGGGTACTGCGGAGACCCAGTACTTC. Protein product: CASSSKQGTAETQYF. This chain joins TRBV5-4 and TRBJ2-5, with D possibly matching TRBD1 (6 bases). The CDR3 consists of 15 residues. CDR1 and CDR2 from the germline V gene are SGHNT and YYREEE (reference sequence). V dropped 3 bases and J dropped 5 bases, with 17 bases sitting between them. Filled out from reference TRBV5-4 and TRBJ2-5, the complete variable domain reads ETGVTQSPTHLIKTRGQQVTLRCSSQSGHNTVSWYQQALGQGPQFIFQYYREEENGRGNFPPRFSGLQFPNYSSELNVNALELDDSALYLCASSSKQGTAETQYFGPGTRLLVL.